The TCR beta chain under discussion was sequenced for a study of immune heterogeneity within non-small cell lung tumors. A first 10-cycle multiplex round used 32 V-gene and 13 J-gene primers on TCR beta CDR3. TCRdb re-derived calls from the multiplex PCR reads in MiXCR, one entry per CDR3 protein. Here the sample spans 30,000 to 40,000 distinct CDR3 sequences, more than 25% being singletons. This clonotype was seen more than once but under ten times. Its antigen is still unknown. Template came from bulk tumor genomic DNA, at roughly 600 ng per sample. The authors collected several far-apart biopsies from each primary tumor during surgery. Samples came from untreated patients having curative surgery for newly diagnosed non-small cell lung cancer. Surgery with curative intent was being performed on the donors, who were newly diagnosed non-small cell lung cancer patients. Study-wide findings and caveats: With local tumor mutational burden, local T-cell clonality showed a moderate but significant correlation (R around 0.31). Largely distinct from one individual patient to the next were the high-frequency T-cell receptor beta clonotypes.

The ends were cut back, 1 base at V and 5 bases at J, with 8 bases in the middle. Germline CDR1 is LNHNV and CDR2 is YYDKDF (reference sequence). This CDR3 has 13 residues. The clonotype originates from a man in his forties or fifties with non-small cell lung cancer. The sample consisted of lung tumor tissue. The chain is built from TRBV15 and TRBJ1-1; D call uncertain. CDR3 nucleotide sequence: TGTGCCACCAGCAGAGCCGGGTTTACTGAAGCTTTCTTT. This gives the protein CATSRAGFTEAFF.